Sequencing of this T cell receptor beta chain was carried out in a study of Graves' ophthalmopathy and Graves' hyperthyroidism. V lost 6 bases, J lost 9 bases, and 18 bases lay in between. The CDR3 totals 14 residues. The germline CDR1 and CDR2 sequences are LGHNT and FRNRAP. This clonotype has more than one count but fewer than ten. Uncontrolled infections, other autoimmune diseases, pregnancy or lactation barred patients from enrollment. The authors amplified TCR beta CDR3 regions from RNA transcripts. HTBI primers primed a first-round RT-PCR, and a second-round multiplex PCR followed. MiXCR, applied by TCRdb to the multiplex PCR reads, yields one record per CDR3 protein. In the table there are fewer than 650,000 distinct CDR3 sequences, roughly 20% of which are singletons.

The chain employs TRBV12-5 and TRBJ1-5; D remains ambiguous. This receptor was taken from a woman between 18 and 30 years old with stable Graves' hyperthyroidism. Some clones in this sample may be carry-over from other donors' samples. Specimen: peripheral blood. The CDR3 here is CASGSVRAAPPQHF. CDR3 bases: TGTGCTAGTGGGTCCGTCCGGGCCGCACCGCCCCAGCATTTT.